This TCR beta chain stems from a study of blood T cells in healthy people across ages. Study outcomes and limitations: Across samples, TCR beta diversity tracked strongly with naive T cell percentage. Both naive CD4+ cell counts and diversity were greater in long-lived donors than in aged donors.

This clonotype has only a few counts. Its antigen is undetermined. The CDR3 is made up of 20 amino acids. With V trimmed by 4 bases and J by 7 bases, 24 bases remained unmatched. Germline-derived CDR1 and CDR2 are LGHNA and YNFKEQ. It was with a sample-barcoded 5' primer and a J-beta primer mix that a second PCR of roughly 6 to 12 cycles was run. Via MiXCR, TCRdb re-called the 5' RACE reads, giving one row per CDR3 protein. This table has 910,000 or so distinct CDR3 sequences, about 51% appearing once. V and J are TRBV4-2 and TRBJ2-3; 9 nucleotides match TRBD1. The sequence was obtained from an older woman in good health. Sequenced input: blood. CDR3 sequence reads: CASSLRGAMTGTGQGNTQYF. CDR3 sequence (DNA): TGTGCCAGCAGCCTGCGGGGAGCTATGACCGGGACAGGGCAAGGGAATACGCAGTATTTT.